This T cell receptor beta chain is from a study of blood T cell repertoires in COVID-19. Study context: COVID-19 samples, acute and convalescent, were from the United States, Italy and Spain. T cells, B-cell-depleted T cells, or PBMCs supplied cDNA or gDNA.

Sequenced by immunoSEQ multiplex PCR; TCRdb stores in-frame clones only, minus some. This sample yields under 150,000 clones, of which around 80% are seen a single time; 4.2% belongs to the top ten. CDR3 size: 13 residues. J was trimmed by 2 bases and V by 6 bases; bases with no gene match: 4. The V gene's germline CDR1 is SQVTM and CDR2 ANQGSEA. J is TRBJ1-2 and V is TRBV29-1; 9 bases are a match to TRBD1. The TCR comes from a man aged 55-75 years with acute or convalescent COVID-19. Sequences were obtained from peripheral blood. The CDR3 region is CSVSDRGNYGYTF. The DNA for the CDR3 is TGCAGCGTCTCGGACAGGGGAAACTATGGCTACACCTTC.